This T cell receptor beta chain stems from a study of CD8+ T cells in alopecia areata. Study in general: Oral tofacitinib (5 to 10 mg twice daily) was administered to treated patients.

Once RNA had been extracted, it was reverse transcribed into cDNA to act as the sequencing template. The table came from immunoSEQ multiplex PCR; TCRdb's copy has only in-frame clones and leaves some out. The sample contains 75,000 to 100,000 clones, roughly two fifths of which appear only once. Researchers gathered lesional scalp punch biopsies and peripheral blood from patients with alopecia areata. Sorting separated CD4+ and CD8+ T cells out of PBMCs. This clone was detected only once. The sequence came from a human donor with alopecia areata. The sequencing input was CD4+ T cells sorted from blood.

CDR3 protein: CASSLTSGTNTGELFF. The CDR3 coding sequence is TGCGCCAGCAGCTTGACTAGCGGGACGAACACCGGGGAGCTGTTTTTT. The rearrangement joins TRBV5-1 to TRBJ2-2; 10 bases map to TRBD2. CDR3 size: 16 residues. J lost 0 bases, V lost 1 base, and 0 bases had no gene match. The germline gives CDR1 SGHRS, CDR2 YFSETQ.